Shown below are 10 T cell receptor beta chains from a single sample sequenced in a study of T cells in Graves' hyperthyroidism and ophthalmopathy. Amplified TCR beta CDR3 regions came from RNA transcripts. Primed by the HTBI set, a first-round RT-PCR was run on the TCR CDR3. TCRdb fed the multiplex PCR reads into MiXCR, producing one record per CDR3 protein. This table has roughly 200,000 distinct CDR3 sequences, about a sixth appearing once. Material: blood. The receptors were sampled from a woman aged 45-60 years with Graves' hyperthyroidism.

This clonotype was picked up many times. The V gene is TRBV11-2, the J gene TRBJ2-7; D is undetermined. V lost 5 bases and J 7 bases, leaving 24 bases between the germline ends. The CDR3 sequence is 16 residues long. Germline values: CDR1 SGHAT, CDR2 FQNNGV. The chain's CDR3 is CASSQNWVARRSEQYF. CDR3 DNA sequence: TGTGCCAGCAGCCAGAACTGGGTCGCTAGGAGATCGGAGCAGTACTTC.

This clonotype has ten or more counts. V is TRBV20-1 and J is TRBJ1-1; possible D gene TRBD1, 5 bases. Germline values: CDR1 DFQATT, CDR2 SNEGSKA (reference sequence). The CDR3 consists of 16 residues. V was clipped by 0 bases and J by 2 bases, with 16 bases between them. The CDR3 sequence: CSARDPSTAINTEAFF. For the CDR3, the DNA is TGCAGTGCTAGAGACCCCTCGACAGCGATTAACACTGAAGCTTTCTTT.

This clonotype was seen many times. This sequence joins TRBV20-1 and TRBJ2-3, with TRBD2 matching over 16 bases. The V and J ends lost 3 bases and 6 bases, in that order; junction bases with no gene match: 12. Looked up from germline, CDR1 is DFQATT and CDR2 is SNEGSKA (reference sequence). The CDR3 is made up of 18 amino acids. CDR3 DNA: TGCAGTGCTAGGCTCGACCCGGGACTAGCGGGAGGGCCGGATACGCAGTATTTT. It encodes CSARLDPGLAGGPDTQYF.

The V call is TRBV4-1, the J call TRBJ1-5; D not resolved. V shed 4 bases and J shed 3 bases, with 13 bases lying between them. The CDR3 totals 15 residues. Germline V gene lookup returns CDR1 MGHRA and CDR2 YSYEKL. The CDR3 sequence: CASSPVLSYNQPQHF. DNA of the CDR3: TGCGCCAGCAGCCCCGTTTTAAGTTACAATCAGCCCCAGCATTTT.

The gene calls are TRBV28 and TRBJ1-5; 8 bases agree with TRBD1. Germline V CDR1 and CDR2: MDHEN, SYDVKM. The CDR3 length is 14 residues. The V and J ends lost 5 bases and 6 bases, in that order; junction bases with no gene match: 6. CDR3 region: CASSKTGVSQPQHF. Here the CDR3 DNA reads TGTGCCAGCAGTAAGACAGGGGTGAGTCAGCCCCAGCATTTT.

The chain is built from TRBV19 and TRBJ2-7, with TRBD2 matching over 13 bases. This CDR3 has 16 amino acids. The J segment lost 6 bases and the V segment lost 5 bases, leaving 10 bases of the junction unmatched. Per the germline V gene, CDR1 is LNHDA and CDR2 is SQIVND (reference sequence). CDR3 DNA: TGTGCCAGTAGTCCCCGGACTAGCGGGAGTCGCGGCGAGCAGTACTTC. Protein sequence: CASSPRTSGSRGEQYF. Full variable domain (remainder filled in from reference TRBV19 and TRBJ2-7): DGGITQSPKYLFRKEGQNVTLSCEQNLNHDAMYWYRQDPGQGLRLIYYSQIVNDFQKGDIAEGYSVSREKKESFPLTVTSAQKNPTAFYLCASSPRTSGSRGEQYFGPGTRLTVT.

The V gene is TRBV2, the J gene TRBJ2-5; TRBD2 aligns across 11 bases. The germline CDR1 and CDR2 sequences are SNHLY and FYNNEI. The CDR3 is 13 amino acids. Germline trimming cut 7 bases from V and 3 bases from J; bases unmatched to any gene: 1. CDR3 sequence (DNA): TGTGCCAGCATTAGCGGGAGGGAAGAGACCCAGTACTTC. Translation gives CASISGREETQYF.

A few counts support this clonotype. The chain uses TRBV20-1 and TRBJ1-1; 9 positions match TRBD1. There are 16 residues in the CDR3. After removal of 0 bases from V and 1 base from J, the junction contained 6 bases not matched to a gene. Germline V gene sequence: CDR1 DFQATT, CDR2 SNEGSKA (reference sequence). Here the CDR3 DNA reads TGCAGTGCTAGAGAACTGGGACAGGGACAGAACACTGAAGCTTTCTTT. Residues: CSARELGQGQNTEAFF.

J is TRBJ1-1 and V is TRBV9; D is perhaps TRBD1 (6 bases). From germline, CDR1 is SGDLS and CDR2 YYNGEE. The CDR3 totals 15 residues. With 3 bases removed from V and 4 bases from J, the gap between germline ends came to 16 bases. The CDR3: CASSEGEGGFTEAFF. CDR3 sequence (DNA): TGTGCCAGCAGCGAGGGGGAGGGAGGGTTCACTGAAGCTTTCTTT.

This clonotype showed up many times. The rearrangement joins TRBV5-1 to TRBJ1-1, with no clear D. V shed 0 bases and J shed 1 base, with 16 bases lying between them. From germline, CDR1 is SGHRS and CDR2 YFSETQ. The CDR3 length is 17 residues. The CDR3 loop reads CASSLGFGNLQNTEAFF. The CDR3 DNA follows: TGCGCCAGCAGCTTGGGCTTCGGGAATTTACAGAACACTGAAGCTTTCTTT.